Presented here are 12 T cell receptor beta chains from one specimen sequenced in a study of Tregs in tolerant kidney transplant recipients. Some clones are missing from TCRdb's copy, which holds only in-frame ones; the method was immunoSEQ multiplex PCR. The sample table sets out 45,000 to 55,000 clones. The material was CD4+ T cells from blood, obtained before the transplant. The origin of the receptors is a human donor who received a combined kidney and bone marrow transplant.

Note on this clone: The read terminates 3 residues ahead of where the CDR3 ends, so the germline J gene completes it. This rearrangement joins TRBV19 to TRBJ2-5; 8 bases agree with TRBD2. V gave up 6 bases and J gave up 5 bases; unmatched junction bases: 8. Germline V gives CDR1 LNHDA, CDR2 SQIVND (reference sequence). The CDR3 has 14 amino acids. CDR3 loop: CASSPLGGRETQYF. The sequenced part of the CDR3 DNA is TGTGCCAGTAGCCCACTTGGCGGGAGGGAGACC.

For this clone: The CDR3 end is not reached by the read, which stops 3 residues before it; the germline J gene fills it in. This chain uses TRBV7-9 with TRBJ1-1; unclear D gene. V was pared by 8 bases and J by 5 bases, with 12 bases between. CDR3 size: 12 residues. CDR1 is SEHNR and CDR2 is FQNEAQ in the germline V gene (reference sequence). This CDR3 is CASSSPGTEAFF. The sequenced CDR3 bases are TGTGCCAGCTCCTCCCCCGGGACTGAA.

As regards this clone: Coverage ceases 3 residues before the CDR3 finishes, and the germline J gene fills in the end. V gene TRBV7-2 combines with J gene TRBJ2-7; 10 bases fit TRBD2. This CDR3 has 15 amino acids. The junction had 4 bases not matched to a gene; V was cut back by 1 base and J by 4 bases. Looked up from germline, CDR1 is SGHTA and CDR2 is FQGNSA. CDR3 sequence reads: CASSLVGTSEYEQYF. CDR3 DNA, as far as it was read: TGTGCCAGCAGCTTAGTAGGGACTAGCGAATACGAG.

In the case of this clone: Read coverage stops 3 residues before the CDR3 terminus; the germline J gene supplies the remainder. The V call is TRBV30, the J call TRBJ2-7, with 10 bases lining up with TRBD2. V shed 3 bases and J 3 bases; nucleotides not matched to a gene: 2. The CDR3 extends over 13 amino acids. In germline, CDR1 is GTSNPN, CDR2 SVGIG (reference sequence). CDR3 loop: CAWRSGRVYEQYF. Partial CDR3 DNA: TGTGCCTGGAGGAGCGGGAGGGTCTACGAG. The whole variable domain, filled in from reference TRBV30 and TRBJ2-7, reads SQTIHQWPATLVQPVGSPLSLECTVEGTSNPNLYWYRQAAGRGLQLLFYSVGIGQISSEVPQNLSASRPQDRQFILSSKKLLLSDSGFYLCAWRSGRVYEQYFGPGTRLTVT.

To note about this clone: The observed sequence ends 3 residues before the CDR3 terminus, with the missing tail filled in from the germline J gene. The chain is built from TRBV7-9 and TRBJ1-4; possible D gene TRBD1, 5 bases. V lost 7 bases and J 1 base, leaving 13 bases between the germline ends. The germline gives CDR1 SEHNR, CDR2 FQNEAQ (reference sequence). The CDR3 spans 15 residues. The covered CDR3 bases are TGTGCCAGCAACATGCCAGGGATAACTAATGAAAAA. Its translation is CASNMPGITNEK. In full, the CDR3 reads CASNMPGITNEKLFF. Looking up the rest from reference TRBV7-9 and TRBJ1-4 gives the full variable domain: DTGVSQNPRHKITKRGQNVTFRCDPISEHNRLYWYRQTLGQGPEFLTYFQNEAQLEKSRLLSDRFSAERPKGSFSTLEIQRTEQGDSAMYLCASNMPGITNEKLFFGSGTQLSVL.

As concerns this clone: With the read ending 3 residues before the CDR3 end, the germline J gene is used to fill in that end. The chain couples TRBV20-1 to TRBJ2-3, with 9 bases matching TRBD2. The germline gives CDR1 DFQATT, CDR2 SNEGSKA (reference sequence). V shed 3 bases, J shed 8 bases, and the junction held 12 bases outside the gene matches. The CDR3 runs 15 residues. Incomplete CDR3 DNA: TGCAGTGCTAGTCGGGCGACTAGCGGAGGGGGTACG. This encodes CSASRATSGGGT. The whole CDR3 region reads CSASRATSGGGTQYF.

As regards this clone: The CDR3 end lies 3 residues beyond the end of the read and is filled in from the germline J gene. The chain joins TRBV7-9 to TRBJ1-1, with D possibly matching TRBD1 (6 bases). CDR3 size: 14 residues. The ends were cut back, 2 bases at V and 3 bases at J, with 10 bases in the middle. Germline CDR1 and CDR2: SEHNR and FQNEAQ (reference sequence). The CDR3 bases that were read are TGTGCCAGCAGCTTACTACAGGGTGACACTGAA. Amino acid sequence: CASSLLQGDTE. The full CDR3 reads CASSLLQGDTEAFF.

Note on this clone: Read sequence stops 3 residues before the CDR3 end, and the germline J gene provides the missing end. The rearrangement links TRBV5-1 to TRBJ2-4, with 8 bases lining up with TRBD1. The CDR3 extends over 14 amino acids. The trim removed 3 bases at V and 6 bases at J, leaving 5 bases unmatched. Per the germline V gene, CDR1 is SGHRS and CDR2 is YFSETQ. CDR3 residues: CASSWQGAGNIQYF. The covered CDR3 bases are TGCGCCAGCAGCTGGCAGGGGGCAGGAAACATT.

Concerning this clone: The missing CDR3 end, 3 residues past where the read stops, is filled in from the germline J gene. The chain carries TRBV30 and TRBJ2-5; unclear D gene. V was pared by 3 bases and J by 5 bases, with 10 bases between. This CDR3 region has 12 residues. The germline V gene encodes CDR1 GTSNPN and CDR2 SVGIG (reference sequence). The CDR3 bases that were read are TGTGCCTGGAGACCATTAGGGGAGACC. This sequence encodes CAWRPLGET. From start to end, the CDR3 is CAWRPLGETQYF. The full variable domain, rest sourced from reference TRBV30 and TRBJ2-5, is SQTIHQWPATLVQPVGSPLSLECTVEGTSNPNLYWYRQAAGRGLQLLFYSVGIGQISSEVPQNLSASRPQDRQFILSSKKLLLSDSGFYLCAWRPLGETQYFGPGTRLLVL.

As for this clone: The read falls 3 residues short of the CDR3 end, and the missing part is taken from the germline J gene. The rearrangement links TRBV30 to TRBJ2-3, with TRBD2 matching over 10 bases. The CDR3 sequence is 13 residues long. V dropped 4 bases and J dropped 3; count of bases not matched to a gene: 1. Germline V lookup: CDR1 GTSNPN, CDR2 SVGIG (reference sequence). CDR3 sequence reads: CAWILAGTDTQYF. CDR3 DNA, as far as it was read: TGTGCCTGGATACTAGCGGGGACAGATACG. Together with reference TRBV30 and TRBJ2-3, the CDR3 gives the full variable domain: SQTIHQWPATLVQPVGSPLSLECTVEGTSNPNLYWYRQAAGRGLQLLFYSVGIGQISSEVPQNLSASRPQDRQFILSSKKLLLSDSGFYLCAWILAGTDTQYFGPGTRLTVL.

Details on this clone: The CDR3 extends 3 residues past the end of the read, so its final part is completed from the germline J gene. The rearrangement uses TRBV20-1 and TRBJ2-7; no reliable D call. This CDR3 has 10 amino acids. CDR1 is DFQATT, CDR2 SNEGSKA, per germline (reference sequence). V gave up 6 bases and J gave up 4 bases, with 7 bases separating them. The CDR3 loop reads CSATHYEQYF. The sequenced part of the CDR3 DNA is TGCAGTGCCACTCATTACGAG.

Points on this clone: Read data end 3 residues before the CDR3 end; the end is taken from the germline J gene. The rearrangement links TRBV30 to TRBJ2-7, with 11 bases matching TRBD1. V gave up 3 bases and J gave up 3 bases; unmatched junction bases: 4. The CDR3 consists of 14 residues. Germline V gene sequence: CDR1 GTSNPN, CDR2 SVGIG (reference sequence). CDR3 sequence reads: CAWRGTGGFYEQYF. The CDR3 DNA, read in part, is TGTGCCTGGAGAGGGACAGGGGGTTTCTACGAG.